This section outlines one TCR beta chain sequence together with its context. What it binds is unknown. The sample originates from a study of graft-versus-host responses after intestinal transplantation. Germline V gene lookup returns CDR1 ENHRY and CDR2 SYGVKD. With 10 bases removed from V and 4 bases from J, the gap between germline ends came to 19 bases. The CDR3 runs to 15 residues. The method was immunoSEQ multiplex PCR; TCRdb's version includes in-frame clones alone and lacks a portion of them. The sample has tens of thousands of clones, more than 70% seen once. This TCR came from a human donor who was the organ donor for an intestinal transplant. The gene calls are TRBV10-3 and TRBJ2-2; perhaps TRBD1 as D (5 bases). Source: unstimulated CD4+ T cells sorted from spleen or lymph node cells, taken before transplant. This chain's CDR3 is CATREDLDPTGELFF. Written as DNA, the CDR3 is TGTGCCACCAGGGAAGACCTAGACCCCACCGGGGAGCTGTTTTTT.